Listed below are T cell receptor beta chains from one sample, sequenced in a study of OX40 agonist ivuxolimab in advanced cancers. Assay: immunoSEQ multiplex PCR; the TCRdb copy retains only in-frame clones and omits some. The sample shows approximately 58,000 clones, around 85% of them seen only once. Specimen: CD4+ or CD8+ T cells sorted from blood, collected in a trial of the OX40 agonist ivuxolimab. Receptors were obtained from an adult with an advanced solid tumor such as melanoma, head and neck, liver or kidney cancer. The CDR3 runs from the conserved cysteine through the conserved F or W. D genes are given only for firm matches. Clone size is shown for a subset of rows, as once, few, many or a class of expanded clone.

d_gene	v_gene	abundance	j_gene	CDR3aa	CDR3nt
.	TRBV6-1	.	TRBJ1-5	CASSARSRDGNQPQHF	TGTGCCAGCAGTGCGAGGTCCCGGGACGGCAATCAGCCCCAGCATTTT
.	TRBV4-2	.	TRBJ1-3	CASSQDGGGSGNTIYF	TGTGCCAGCAGCCAAGATGGGGGCGGCTCTGGAAACACCATATATTTT
.	TRBV7-9	.	TRBJ2-3	CASSLQGRTDTQYF	TGTGCCAGCAGCCTTCAGGGCCGCACAGATACGCAGTATTTT
.	TRBV5-1	.	TRBJ1-3	CASSPSGHSSGNTIYF	TGCGCCAGCAGCCCGTCGGGACACAGCTCTGGAAACACCATATATTTT
.	TRBV5-5	.	TRBJ1-4	CASSSRPGAAANEKLFF	TGTGCCAGCAGCTCCCGGCCGGGGGCCGCGGCTAATGAAAAACTGTTTTTT
.	TRBV19	.	TRBJ2-2	CASKVGWESGELFF	TGTGCCAGTAAAGTGGGATGGGAATCCGGGGAGCTGTTTTTT
.	TRBV21-1	.	TRBJ2-1	CASSTGTSGRVYEQFF	TGTGCCAGCAGCACGGGGACTAGCGGGAGAGTATATGAGCAGTTCTTC
.	TRBV11-2	.	TRBJ2-5	CASSQGHQETQYF	TGTGCCAGCAGCCAAGGACACCAAGAGACCCAGTACTTC
.	TRBV6-1	.	TRBJ1-1	CASSEALRGEAFF	TGTGCCAGCAGTGAAGCGCTGAGGGGTGAAGCTTTCTTT
.	TRBV5-1	.	TRBJ2-1	CASSSGENYNEQFF	TGCGCCAGCAGCTCGGGGGAGAACTACAATGAGCAGTTCTTC
.	TRBV2	.	TRBJ1-1	CASTGLTNTEAFF	TGTGCCAGCACCGGACTTACGAACACTGAAGCTTTCTTT
.	TRBV28	.	TRBJ1-5	CASRYTGGRGGNQPQHF	TGTGCCAGCAGGTACACCGGGGGGAGGGGTGGCAATCAGCCCCAGCATTTT
TRBD1	TRBV10-3	.	TRBJ1-4	CATTGTVNEKLFF	TGTGCCACAACCGGGACAGTTAATGAAAAACTGTTTTTT
.	TRBV11-2	.	TRBJ2-7	CASSLVGMTLPYEQYF	TGTGCCAGCAGCTTAGTGGGAATGACTTTACCCTACGAGCAGTACTTC
.	TRBV5-1	.	TRBJ2-2	CASSLTDTGELFF	TGCGCCAGCAGCTTGACAGACACCGGGGAGCTGTTTTTT
.	TRBV19	once	TRBJ2-1	CATSTGSSYNEQFF	TGTGCCACCTCGACTGGGAGCTCCTACAATGAGCAGTTCTTC
TRBD1	TRBV7-2	few	TRBJ1-4	CASSLTGPTNEKLFF	TGTGCCAGCAGCTTGACAGGGCCGACTAATGAAAAACTGTTTTTT
TRBD1	TRBV30	.	TRBJ1-6	CAWSRQTGDSPLHF	TGTGCCTGGAGTCGTCAGACAGGGGATTCACCCCTCCACTTT
.	TRBV6-6	.	TRBJ1-3	CASRPSGNTIYF	TGTGCCAGCAGACCCTCTGGAAACACCATATATTTT
.	TRBV5-1	once	TRBJ1-5	CASSKDSILDRVQPQHF	TGCGCCAGCAGCAAGGACAGCATCCTGGATAGGGTTCAGCCCCAGCATTTT
.	TRBV6-4	.	TRBJ1-2	CASSEVPGGYGYTF	TGTGCCAGCAGTGAGGTCCCCGGGGGCTATGGCTACACCTTC
.	TRBV2	.	TRBJ1-5	CASGLRAQQPQHF	TGTGCCAGCGGGTTGAGGGCTCAGCAGCCCCAGCATTTT
TRBD2	TRBV30	.	TRBJ2-3	CAWNRGLAGADTQYF	TGTGCCTGGAACAGGGGACTAGCGGGAGCTGATACGCAGTATTTT
.	TRBV27	.	TRBJ1-1	CASSLLSRGEAFF	TGTGCCAGCAGTTTACTTAGTCGAGGGGAGGCTTTCTTT
TRBD1	TRBV30	.	TRBJ1-6	CAWRGDSFNSPLHF	TGTGCCTGGAGGGGGGACAGCTTTAATTCACCCCTCCACTTT
TRBD1	TRBV6-5	.	TRBJ2-7	CASSYRRGLYEQYF	TGTGCCAGCAGTTACCGCAGGGGGCTCTACGAGCAGTACTTC
.	TRBV19	.	TRBJ2-2	CASSIQVNTGELFF	TGTGCCAGTAGTATACAGGTTAACACCGGGGAGCTGTTTTTT
.	TRBV27	.	TRBJ1-1	CASSILSGANTEAFF	TGTGCCAGCAGTATTCTTTCGGGGGCGAACACTGAAGCTTTCTTT
.	TRBV29-1	once	TRBJ2-1	CSVGRIDNEQFF	TGCAGCGTTGGCAGGATAGACAATGAGCAGTTCTTC
TRBD1	TRBV5-5	.	TRBJ1-1	CASSLTGDTEAFF	TGTGCCAGCAGCTTAACAGGGGACACTGAAGCTTTCTTT
.	TRBV5-4	.	TRBJ1-4	CASSLAGNEKLFF	TGTGCCAGCAGCTTGGCAGGGAATGAAAAACTGTTTTTT
.	TRBV5-5	once	TRBJ1-1	CASSFQGGTEAFF	TGTGCCAGCAGCTTTCAGGGCGGCACTGAAGCTTTCTTT
TRBD1	TRBV6-5	.	TRBJ1-1	CASSEEDRETEAFF	TGTGCCAGCAGTGAAGAGGACAGGGAGACTGAAGCTTTCTTT
.	TRBV9	.	TRBJ2-7	CASSVGEGTLVF	.
TRBD1	TRBV6-6	few	TRBJ2-2	CASSGTGSTGELFF	TGTGCCAGCTCTGGGACAGGGTCAACCGGGGAGCTGTTTTTT
TRBD1	TRBV9	.	TRBJ1-1	CASSPRQGWTEAFF	TGTGCCAGCAGCCCGCGACAGGGATGGACTGAAGCTTTCTTT
.	TRBV30	.	TRBJ1-5	CAWSGGGSQPQHF	TGTGCCTGGAGTGGGGGGGGTAGTCAGCCCCAGCATTTT
TRBD1	TRBV30	.	TRBJ2-7	CAWRTRQGGSYEQYF	TGTGCCTGGAGGACTCGACAGGGCGGTTCCTACGAGCAGTACTTC
TRBD2	TRBV19	.	TRBJ2-1	CASSIGRGGSNEQFF	TGTGCCAGTAGTATAGGTCGTGGCGGGAGCAATGAGCAGTTCTTC
TRBD2	TRBV30	.	TRBJ2-5	CAWTRLAGFQETQYF	TGTGCCTGGACCCGACTAGCGGGATTTCAAGAGACCCAGTACTTC
TRBD1	TRBV7-3	.	TRBJ1-1	CASSLGGQENTEAFF	TGTGCCAGCAGCTTAGGGGGACAGGAGAACACTGAAGCTTTCTTT
.	TRBV9	.	TRBJ2-2	CASSVTPSGPNTGELFF	TGTGCCAGCAGCGTAACGCCCAGCGGGCCTAACACCGGGGAGCTGTTTTTT
.	TRBV5-1	.	TRBJ1-1	CASSLNGDAKEAFF	TGCGCCAGCAGCTTGAATGGGGATGCCAAAGAAGCTTTCTTT
.	TRBV5-1	.	TRBJ2-7	CASSLALGAPYEQYF	TGCGCCAGCAGCTTGGCTCTGGGGGCTCCCTACGAGCAGTACTTC
TRBD2	TRBV7-9	.	TRBJ2-1	CASSPSGRGNEQFF	TGTGCCAGCAGCCCGAGCGGGAGAGGCAATGAGCAGTTCTTC
.	TRBV7-2	.	TRBJ1-6	CASSLTENSPLHF	TGTGCCAGCAGCTTGACAGAAAATTCACCCCTCCACTTT
TRBD2	TRBV5-1	.	TRBJ2-3	CASSGAPSVTGGDTQYF	TGCGCCAGCAGCGGAGCCCCTAGCGTGACGGGGGGAGATACGCAGTATTTT
.	TRBV18	.	TRBJ2-1	CASSPQAYNEQFF	TGTGCCAGCTCACCGCAGGCATACAATGAGCAGTTCTTC
TRBD2	TRBV7-9	.	TRBJ2-1	CASSLGGGAGDEQFF	TGTGCCAGCAGCTTAGGCGGCGGGGCGGGGGATGAGCAGTTCTTC
.	TRBV7-9	few	TRBJ1-3	CASSLTPLPRNTIYF	TGTGCCAGCAGCTTAACTCCCCTCCCGAGGAACACCATATATTTT
TRBD2	TRBV2	few	TRBJ2-3	CASSSNGRRDTQYF	TGTGCCAGCTCCAGCAACGGGAGGAGAGATACGCAGTATTTT
.	TRBV30	.	TRBJ1-1	CAWRDYMNTEAFF	TGTGCCTGGAGGGATTATATGAACACTGAAGCTTTCTTT
TRBD1	TRBV6-6	.	TRBJ1-4	CASSSGTGDEKLFF	TGTGCCAGCAGTTCCGGGACAGGGGATGAAAAACTGTTTTTT